This TCR beta chain appears in the sequencing data of a study of shared T cell receptors in the human thymus (dated by TCRdb to the early 2020s). A note on the overall study: The study examined how self-reactive, shared T-cell receptor alpha chains are generated in the human thymus.

Libraries were constructed by the immunoSEQ multiplex PCR assay. TCRdb carries this immuneACCESS record with in-frame sequences only. Its versions omit some clonotypes, under half of them owing to an unresolved V gene in the studies checked, with the rest unexplained. Across this sample there are 540,000 or so clones, with approximately 80% seen only once. Clones ranked in the top ten supply approximately 0.013% of the sample. Trimming removed 3 bases from V and 8 bases from J; the gene matches leave 4 bases unexplained. The CDR3 measures 13 amino acids from cysteine to phenylalanine. The only DNA kept is the CDR3, 39 bases in frame from the first base. CDR1 and CDR2 were assigned from the germline V gene as SGDLS and YYNGEE. About this clone: Its antigen specificity is not known. There are no base qualities to consult, and no much larger clone falls within one base.

This sample was shared with a second study, whose subject was human thymus T cells. That second publication adds: Donors were immunologically healthy infants undergoing open corrective cardiac surgery for congenital heart defects in Finland. Thymus tissue was collected as surgical resects that were removed during corrective cardiac surgery. Biased V and J gene segment usage appeared to be present in both thymic and peripheral blood repertoires. Highly overlapping thymic TCR repertoires among unrelated individuals were reported in the related research. TCR alpha and beta repertoires from fewer than ten infant thymus samples and a few related peripheral blood samples were characterized in the study. The infant donors were 7 to 244 days old, and the cohort included five to seven males and a couple of females. Thymocytes were released mechanically from tissue and stored at -70 °C as pellets of roughly 8.5-32 million cells. A QIAsymphony instrument was used to extract genomic DNA from the frozen cell pellets. Using the immunoSEQ multiplex PCR assay, the TCRB and TCRAD loci were amplified from a standardized quantity of quality-controlled genomic DNA. Amplicons spanned the V(D)J region at a length sufficient to cover the CDR3 and identify V and J genes. Through the commercial immunoSEQ service, the amplicons were sequenced on an Illumina platform. Primer bias and sequencing errors were corrected as previously described, and TCRAD and TCRB were defined on the basis of the IMGT database. The repertoires were analysed using immunoSEQ Analyzer 3.0 and VDJTools for basic statistics, V/J segment usage, diversity estimates, rarefaction and pairwise overlap. Diversity was estimated using the Chao1, ChaoE, Efron-Thisted, Shannon and inverse Simpson indices, and was also estimated on datasets down-sampled to the size of the smallest sample. Repertoire overlap was assessed by strict matching of CDR3 nucleotide sequence, V gene and J gene, and clustering was done by Jaccard-based multidimensional scaling. Thymus samples yielded on average around 810,000 unique TCRB clonotypes, compared with roughly 80,000 from blood samples.

The chain links TRBV9 with TRBJ2-1; 8 central bases correspond to TRBD2. The sample comprised thymocytes. The source is a boy younger than two with a congenital heart defect. Donor details come from another sample of the same person, matched by shared clones. The CDR3 is CASSGTSRHEQFF. The base sequence is TGTGCCAGCAGCGGGACTAGCAGGCATGAGCAGTTCTTC.